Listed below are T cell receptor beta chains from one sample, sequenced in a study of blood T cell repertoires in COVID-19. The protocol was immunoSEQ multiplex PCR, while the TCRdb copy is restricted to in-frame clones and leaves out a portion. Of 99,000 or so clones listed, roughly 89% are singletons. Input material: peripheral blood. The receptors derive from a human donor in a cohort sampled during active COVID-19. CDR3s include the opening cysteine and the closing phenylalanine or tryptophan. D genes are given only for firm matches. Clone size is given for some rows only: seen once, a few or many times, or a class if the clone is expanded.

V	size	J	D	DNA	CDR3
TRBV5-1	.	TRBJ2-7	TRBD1	TGCGCCAGCAGCAACGTTGCGGACAGGGGCTCCTACGAGCAGTACTTC	CASSNVADRGSYEQYF
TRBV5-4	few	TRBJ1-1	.	TGTGCCAGCAGCGGTAGAGAGAACACTGAAGCTTTCTTT	CASSGRENTEAFF
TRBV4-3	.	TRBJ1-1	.	TGCGCCAGCAGCCAAGCGAATAGGGGTGTTACTGAAGCTTTCTTT	CASSQANRGVTEAFF
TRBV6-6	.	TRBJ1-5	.	TGTGCCAGCAGCCCTCGTAATCAGCCCCAGCATTTT	CASSPRNQPQHF
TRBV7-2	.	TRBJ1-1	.	TGTGCCAGCAGCTTCGGAGGGTGGGTTAAGGCTGAAGCTTTCTTT	CASSFGGWVKAEAFF
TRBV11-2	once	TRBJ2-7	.	TGTGCCAGCACCCGAGACTCCGTAGGCGAGCAGTACTTC	CASTRDSVGEQYF
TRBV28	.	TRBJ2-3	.	TGTGCCAGCAGGAGGGACTGGAGCGCGGGAGATACGCAGTATTTT	CASRRDWSAGDTQYF
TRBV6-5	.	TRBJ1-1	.	TGTGCCAGCGGAGAGGGGGGGTTTACGCACACTGAAGCTTTCTTT	CASGEGGFTHTEAFF
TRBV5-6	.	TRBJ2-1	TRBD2	TGTGCCAGCAGCTTGTTCGGGACTACGACCTACAATGAGCAGTTCTTC	CASSLFGTTTYNEQFF
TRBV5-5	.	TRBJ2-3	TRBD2	TGTGCCAGCAGTCGGGGGGGGGCCCCCGGAGGATATATCACAGATACGCAGTATTTT	CASSRGGAPGGYITDTQYF